These T cell receptor beta chains were read from a single sample in a study of T cells after yellow fever vaccination. TCRdb reprocessed the 5' RACE reads with MiXCR, giving one entry per CDR3 protein. The table shows about 500,000 distinct CDR3 sequences, with around a sixth occurring only once. The sequencing used PBMCs, collected 5 to 6 days after the first yellow fever vaccination. The source of these receptors is a young man who received the YFV17D yellow fever vaccine. Both conserved end residues are part of each CDR3. The order of the fields is V gene, J gene, CDR3 protein.

>TRBV28|TRBJ1-2
CASSLVPYGYTF
>TRBV7-9|TRBJ2-1
CASRWGDRNEQFF
>TRBV7-8|TRBJ2-3
CASSFSILASTDTQYF
>TRBV28|TRBJ2-5
CASNNAGTGGETQYF
>TRBV28|TRBJ2-1
CASSFMAGGSYNEQFF
>TRBV5-8|TRBJ1-1
CASRRENTEAFF
>TRBV28|TRBJ1-4
CASSPSGSEKLFF
>TRBV30|TRBJ2-7
CAWSPSSYEQYF
>TRBV6-2/TRBV6-3|TRBJ1-2
CASTNSLEGYTF
>TRBV4-2|TRBJ1-6
CATRQELYYNSPLHF
>TRBV4-1|TRBJ2-3
CASSQELAGSTDTQYF
>TRBV7-2|TRBJ1-2
CASSSRQGHGYTF
>TRBV7-3|TRBJ2-1
CASSPQVAASYNEQFF
>TRBV4-2|TRBJ1-3
CASSQDNGGNTIYF
>TRBV19|TRBJ2-7
CASSIGYGFYEQYF
>TRBV5-1|TRBJ2-6
CASSLEVGSSGANVLTF
>TRBV3-1|TRBJ2-2
CASSQDPGQGRELFF
>TRBV7-9|TRBJ2-7
CASMDLMRGFSYEQYF
>TRBV20-1|TRBJ1-5
CSARQEGQGDNQPQHF
>TRBV18|TRBJ2-5
CASSPRQQETQYF
>TRBV12-3/TRBV12-4|TRBJ1-5
CATSGGGNQPQHF
>TRBV6-5|TRBJ2-7
CASSYRVGRGLREQYF
>TRBV24-1|TRBJ1-1
CATSDGAGNTEAFF
>TRBV12-3/TRBV12-4|TRBJ1-3
CASSLLTLDNTIYF
>TRBV7-2|TRBJ2-7
CASTPGASGGSYEQYF
>TRBV5-1|TRBJ1-2
CASSLADVAYGYTF
>TRBV10-3|TRBJ1-1
CAISETPTGGMNTEAFF
>TRBV5-1|TRBJ1-1
CASRTAYRGGNAEAFF
>TRBV4-1|TRBJ2-7
CASSQSRDYEQYF
>TRBV27|TRBJ1-1
CASRKRMRHTEAFF
>TRBV7-2|TRBJ2-1
CASSFPPSGGSYNEQFF
>TRBV11-2|TRBJ1-2
CASSFQAGGYGYTF
>TRBV18|TRBJ1-2
CASSPRKGEGYTF
>TRBV12-3/TRBV12-4|TRBJ1-5
CASSLGHQVLRAAQHF
>TRBV12-3/TRBV12-4|TRBJ1-2
CASSLSVEGTNYGYTF
>TRBV7-2|TRBJ2-1
CASSPSGGAPLNEQFF
>TRBV7-9|TRBJ1-1
CASSLSVGTEAFF
>TRBV27|TRBJ1-6
CASRIGTGIDNSPLHF
>TRBV6-5|TRBJ1-1
CASSYSISGLLLFSEEAFF
>TRBV11-2|TRBJ2-1
CASSRPVQGGEQFF
>TRBV6-1|TRBJ1-3
CASSGLGLRSGNTIYF
>TRBV7-8|TRBJ1-1
CASSSRTGANTEAFF
>TRBV10-3|TRBJ1-5
CAIGGQPQHF
>TRBV28|TRBJ2-3
CASSLEQLTDTQYF
>TRBV10-3|TRBJ1-1
CAISESRVEAFF
>TRBV12-3/TRBV12-4|TRBJ1-2
CASRTGPLSNYGYTF
>TRBV6-5|TRBJ1-2
CASSYSPGQFYGYTF
>TRBV11-2|TRBJ2-5
CASRRGGSQETQYF
>TRBV9|TRBJ1-2
CASSAGRGVRANYGYTF
>TRBV19|TRBJ2-5
CASSPAWTGRGETQYF
>TRBV29-1|TRBJ2-2
CSVASGGRYTGELFF
>TRBV7-9|TRBJ2-7
CASSLLGGDEQYF
>TRBV12-3/TRBV12-4|TRBJ1-1
CASNTGQYTEAFF
>TRBV7-8|TRBJ2-4
CASSLRGPLAKNIQYF
>TRBV5-1|TRBJ1-3
CASSSDRVSGNTIYF
>TRBV4-3|TRBJ2-3
CASSQVSGEGTDTQYF
>TRBV12-3/TRBV12-4|TRBJ1-1
CASGSGFSMNTEAFF
>TRBV20-1|TRBJ2-7
CSAPQGGLPEQYF
>TRBV20-1|TRBJ2-5
CSAIGGRETQYF